Sequencing of this TCR beta chain was carried out in a study of radiation and T cells in renal cell carcinoma. Notes on the study in general: Top tumor clonotypes rose in blood 2 weeks post-radiation, then contracted.

The CDR3 spans 13 residues. The V gene's germline CDR1 is WSHSY and CDR2 SAAADI. V lost 6 bases and J 1 base, leaving 8 bases between the germline ends. This table comes from immunoSEQ multiplex PCR, and its TCRdb copy is limited to in-frame clones, with some not included. This table holds 75,000 to 95,000 clones, around four fifths found once. Time point here: blood 4 weeks post-SBRT, at nephrectomy. The treatment was: 15 Gy SBRT to primary tumor, nephrectomy 4 weeks later. Nephrectomy followed 15 Gy stereotactic body radiation by 4 weeks. In the case of this clone: Antigen unknown.

The sequence was collected from a man aged 45-65 years with renal cell carcinoma. The source material was blood, sampled from a patient whose treatment included radiotherapy and nephrectomy. The chain joins TRBV10-2 to TRBJ2-3, with a tentative D call TRBD2 (6 bases). This chain's CDR3 is CASSQRGTDTQYF. The CDR3 DNA reads TGCGCCAGCAGCCAGCGGGGCACAGATACGCAGTATTTT.